Listed below are T cell receptor beta chains from one sample, sequenced in a study of blood T cell repertoires in COVID-19. The assay was immunoSEQ multiplex PCR, and TCRdb's table has in-frame clones only and misses some. The profile shows roughly 130,000 clones, more than 75% of them singletons. Sequenced input: peripheral blood. The receptors were sampled from a man aged 60-69 years with COVID-19, enrolled during active disease. The CDR3 runs from the conserved cysteine through the conserved F or W. The D gene is left open where the match is weak. Some rows have no size entry. The others give once, few or many, or a class for an expanded clone.

clone size: .; V gene: TRBV7-6; D gene: TRBD1; J gene: TRBJ2-3; CDR3 protein: CASSPRGDRGTDTQYF; CDR3 DNA: TGTGCCAGCAGCCCAAGAGGGGACAGGGGGACAGATACGCAGTATTTT
clone size: .; V gene: TRBV15; D gene: TRBD2; J gene: TRBJ2-7; CDR3 protein: CATSKSRAGEVYEQYF; CDR3 DNA: TGTGCCACCAGCAAGTCCCGAGCGGGAGAGGTATACGAGCAGTACTTC
clone size: .; V gene: TRBV7-9; D gene: .; J gene: TRBJ1-3; CDR3 protein: CASSSSGPGRNTIYF; CDR3 DNA: TGTGCCAGCAGCTCTTCGGGCCCGGGAAGAAACACCATATATTTT
clone size: once; V gene: TRBV5-5; D gene: .; J gene: TRBJ2-1; CDR3 protein: CASSFTYNEQFF; CDR3 DNA: TGTGCCAGCAGCTTCACCTACAATGAGCAGTTCTTC
clone size: .; V gene: TRBV18; D gene: .; J gene: TRBJ2-2; CDR3 protein: CASSPLRGNTGELFF; CDR3 DNA: TGTGCCAGCTCACCACTACGGGGGAACACCGGGGAGCTGTTTTTT
clone size: .; V gene: TRBV5-4; D gene: .; J gene: TRBJ2-7; CDR3 protein: CASSLDYSYEQYF; CDR3 DNA: TGTGCCAGCAGCTTGGACTACTCCTACGAGCAGTACTTC
clone size: .; V gene: TRBV30; D gene: TRBD2; J gene: TRBJ2-1; CDR3 protein: CAWSAPTSGLTYNEQFF; CDR3 DNA: TGTGCCTGGAGTGCCCCAACTAGCGGGTTGACCTACAATGAGCAGTTCTTC
clone size: .; V gene: TRBV13; D gene: .; J gene: TRBJ1-1; CDR3 protein: CASSLEGGTEAFF; CDR3 DNA: TGTGCCAGCAGCTTAGAAGGGGGCACTGAAGCTTTCTTT
clone size: .; V gene: TRBV10-2; D gene: .; J gene: TRBJ1-3; CDR3 protein: CASRGETSGNTIYF; CDR3 DNA: TGCGCCAGCCGCGGGGAAACTTCTGGAAACACCATATATTTT
clone size: .; V gene: TRBV30; D gene: .; J gene: TRBJ2-2; CDR3 protein: CAWTQYSNTGELFF; CDR3 DNA: TGTGCCTGGACACAATATTCGAACACCGGGGAGCTGTTTTTT
clone size: .; V gene: TRBV3-1/TRBV3-2; D gene: TRBD1; J gene: TRBJ2-3; CDR3 protein: CASSQGQGWTDTQYF; CDR3 DNA: TGTGCCAGCAGCCAAGGACAGGGTTGGACAGATACGCAGTATTTT
clone size: .; V gene: TRBV19; D gene: TRBD1; J gene: TRBJ1-2; CDR3 protein: CASSMSGGYGYTF; CDR3 DNA: TGTGCCAGTAGTATGTCAGGGGGTTATGGCTACACCTTC
clone size: .; V gene: TRBV3-1/TRBV3-2; D gene: TRBD2; J gene: TRBJ2-1; CDR3 protein: CASSQDWTSGISAYNEQFF; CDR3 DNA: TGTGCCAGCAGCCAAGATTGGACTAGCGGAATTAGTGCCTACAATGAGCAGTTCTTC
clone size: .; V gene: TRBV28; D gene: TRBD1; J gene: TRBJ1-4; CDR3 protein: CASSSLTGGNEKLFF; CDR3 DNA: TGTGCCAGCAGTTCCTTGACAGGGGGCAATGAAAAACTGTTTTTT
clone size: .; V gene: TRBV2; D gene: TRBD2; J gene: TRBJ2-1; CDR3 protein: CASSPRTSGNNEQFF; CDR3 DNA: TGTGCCAGCAGTCCTAGGACTAGCGGAAACAATGAGCAGTTCTTC
clone size: .; V gene: TRBV7-2; D gene: .; J gene: TRBJ2-2; CDR3 protein: CASSLRRGLANTGELFF; CDR3 DNA: TGTGCCAGCAGCCTAAGGAGGGGGCTAGCCAACACCGGGGAGCTGTTTTTT
clone size: .; V gene: TRBV6-2/TRBV6-3; D gene: TRBD1; J gene: TRBJ2-3; CDR3 protein: CASSYATGGANTDTQYF; CDR3 DNA: TGTGCCAGCAGTTACGCGACAGGGGGCGCGAACACAGATACGCAGTATTTT
clone size: .; V gene: TRBV11-3; D gene: TRBD1; J gene: TRBJ2-3; CDR3 protein: CASSLEGQGGDTQYF; CDR3 DNA: TGTGCCAGCAGCTTAGAGGGACAGGGCGGAGATACGCAGTATTTT
clone size: .; V gene: TRBV6-5; D gene: TRBD1; J gene: TRBJ1-2; CDR3 protein: CASSYAGGSGYTF; CDR3 DNA: TGTGCCAGCAGTTACGCAGGGGGCTCTGGCTACACCTTC
clone size: once; V gene: TRBV5-8; D gene: .; J gene: TRBJ2-2; CDR3 protein: CASSKQPNTGELFF; CDR3 DNA: TGTGCCAGCTCCAAACAGCCGAACACCGGGGAGCTGTTTTTT
clone size: .; V gene: TRBV5-4; D gene: TRBD2; J gene: TRBJ2-1; CDR3 protein: CASSWGLNEQFF; CDR3 DNA: TGTGCCAGCAGTTGGGGACTAAATGAGCAGTTCTTC
clone size: .; V gene: TRBV5-5; D gene: TRBD2; J gene: TRBJ2-7; CDR3 protein: CASSSGTSGATYEQYF; CDR3 DNA: TGTGCCAGCAGCTCCGGGACTAGCGGGGCCACCTACGAGCAGTACTTC
clone size: .; V gene: TRBV27; D gene: TRBD1; J gene: TRBJ1-1; CDR3 protein: CASSSPNRGRTEAFF; CDR3 DNA: TGTGCCAGCAGTTCCCCTAACAGGGGGCGGACTGAAGCTTTCTTT
clone size: .; V gene: TRBV30; D gene: TRBD2; J gene: TRBJ2-3; CDR3 protein: CAWTGGADTQYF; CDR3 DNA: TGTGCCTGGACGGGGGGGGCAGATACGCAGTATTTT
clone size: .; V gene: TRBV4-2; D gene: TRBD2; J gene: TRBJ2-1; CDR3 protein: CASSPGLAGGNEQFF; CDR3 DNA: TGTGCCAGCAGTCCGGGACTAGCGGGAGGAAATGAGCAGTTCTTC
clone size: once; V gene: TRBV15; D gene: TRBD2; J gene: TRBJ2-5; CDR3 protein: CATSRTWTGGEETQYF; CDR3 DNA: TGTGCCACCAGCAGAACCTGGACGGGGGGAGAAGAGACCCAGTACTTC
clone size: .; V gene: TRBV3-1/TRBV3-2; D gene: TRBD1; J gene: TRBJ1-1; CDR3 protein: CASSQEQGVLNTEAFF; CDR3 DNA: TGTGCCAGCAGCCAAGAACAGGGGGTCTTAAACACTGAAGCTTTCTTT
clone size: once; V gene: TRBV7-9; D gene: TRBD1; J gene: TRBJ2-2; CDR3 protein: CASSDQGAGELFF; CDR3 DNA: TGTGCCAGCAGCGACCAGGGGGCCGGGGAGCTGTTTTTT
clone size: .; V gene: TRBV18; D gene: .; J gene: TRBJ2-1; CDR3 protein: CASSPPTGWSYNEQFF; CDR3 DNA: TGTGCCAGCTCACCCCCGACAGGATGGTCCTACAATGAGCAGTTCTTC
clone size: .; V gene: TRBV30; D gene: TRBD1; J gene: TRBJ2-5; CDR3 protein: CAWSVLGQGARWTETQYF; CDR3 DNA: TGTGCCTGGAGTGTACTTGGACAGGGGGCCCGGTGGACGGAGACCCAGTACTTC
clone size: .; V gene: TRBV11-1; D gene: TRBD2; J gene: TRBJ2-7; CDR3 protein: CASSGVAGNSYEQYF; CDR3 DNA: TGTGCCAGCAGCGGAGTAGCGGGAAACTCCTACGAGCAGTACTTC
clone size: once; V gene: TRBV24-1; D gene: .; J gene: TRBJ2-2; CDR3 protein: CATGRGQNTGELFF; CDR3 DNA: TGTGCCACCGGTAGGGGACAAAACACCGGGGAGCTGTTTTTT
clone size: .; V gene: TRBV12-3/TRBV12-4; D gene: .; J gene: TRBJ1-2; CDR3 protein: CASRTDSFYGYTF; CDR3 DNA: TGTGCCAGCAGAACCGACAGCTTCTATGGCTACACCTTC